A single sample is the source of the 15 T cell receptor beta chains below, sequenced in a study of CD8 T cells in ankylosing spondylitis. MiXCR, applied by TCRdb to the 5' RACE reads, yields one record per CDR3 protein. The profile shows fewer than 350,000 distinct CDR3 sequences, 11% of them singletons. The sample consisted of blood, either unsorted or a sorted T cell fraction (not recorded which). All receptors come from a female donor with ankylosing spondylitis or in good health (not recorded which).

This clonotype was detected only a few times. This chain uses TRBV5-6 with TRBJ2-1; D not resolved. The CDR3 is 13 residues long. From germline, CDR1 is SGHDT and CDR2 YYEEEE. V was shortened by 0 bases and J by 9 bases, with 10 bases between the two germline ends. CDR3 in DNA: TGTGCCAGCAGCTTGGTAGGGTTGACTGAGCAGTTCTTC. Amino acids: CASSLVGLTEQFF.

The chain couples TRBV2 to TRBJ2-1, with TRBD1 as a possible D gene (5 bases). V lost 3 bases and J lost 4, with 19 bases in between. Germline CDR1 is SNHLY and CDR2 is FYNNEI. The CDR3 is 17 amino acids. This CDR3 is CASSEDIGRAPYNEQFF. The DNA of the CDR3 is TGTGCCAGCAGTGAGGATATCGGCAGGGCCCCATACAATGAGCAGTTCTTC.

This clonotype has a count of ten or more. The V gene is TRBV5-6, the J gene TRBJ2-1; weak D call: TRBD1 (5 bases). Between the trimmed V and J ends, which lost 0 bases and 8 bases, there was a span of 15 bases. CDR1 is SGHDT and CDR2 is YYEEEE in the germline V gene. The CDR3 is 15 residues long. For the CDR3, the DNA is TGTGCCAGCAGCTTGGTAGGCCAGGGCCGCGATGAGCAGTTCTTC. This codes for CASSLVGQGRDEQFF.

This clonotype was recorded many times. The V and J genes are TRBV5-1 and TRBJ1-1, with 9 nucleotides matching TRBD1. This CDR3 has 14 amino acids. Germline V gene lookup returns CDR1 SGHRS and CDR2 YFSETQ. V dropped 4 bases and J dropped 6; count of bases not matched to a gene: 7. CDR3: CASSGGTGISEAFF. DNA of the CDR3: TGCGCCAGCAGCGGGGGGACAGGGATCTCTGAAGCTTTCTTT.

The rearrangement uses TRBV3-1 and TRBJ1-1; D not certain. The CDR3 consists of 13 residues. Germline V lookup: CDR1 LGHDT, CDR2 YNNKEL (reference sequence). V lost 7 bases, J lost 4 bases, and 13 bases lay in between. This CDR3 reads CASTPRAATEAFF. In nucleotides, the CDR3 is TGTGCCAGCACCCCAAGAGCGGCCACTGAAGCTTTCTTT.

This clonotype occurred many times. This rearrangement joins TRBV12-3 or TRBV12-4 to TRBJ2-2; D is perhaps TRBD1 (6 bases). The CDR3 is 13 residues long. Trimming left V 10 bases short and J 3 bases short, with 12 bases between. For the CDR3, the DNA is TGTGCCACCGATACAGGGTACACCGGGGAGCTGTTTTTT. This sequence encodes CATDTGYTGELFF.

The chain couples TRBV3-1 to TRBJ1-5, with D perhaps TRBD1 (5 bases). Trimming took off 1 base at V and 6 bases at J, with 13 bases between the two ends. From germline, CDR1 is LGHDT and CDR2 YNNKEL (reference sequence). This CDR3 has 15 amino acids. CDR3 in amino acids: CASSQGGGLGQPQHF. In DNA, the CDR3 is TGTGCCAGCAGCCAAGGGGGGGGTTTAGGTCAGCCCCAGCATTTT.

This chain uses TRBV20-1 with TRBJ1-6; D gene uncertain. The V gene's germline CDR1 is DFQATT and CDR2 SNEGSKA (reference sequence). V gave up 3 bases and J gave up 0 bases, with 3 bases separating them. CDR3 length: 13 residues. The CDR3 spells CSASHSYNSPLHF. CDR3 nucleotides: TGCAGTGCTAGCCACTCCTATAATTCACCCCTCCACTTT.

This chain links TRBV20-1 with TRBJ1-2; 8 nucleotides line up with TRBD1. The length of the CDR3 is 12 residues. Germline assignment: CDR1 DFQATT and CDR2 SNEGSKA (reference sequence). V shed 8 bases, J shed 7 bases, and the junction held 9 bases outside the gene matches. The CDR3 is CSSWTGKGGYTF. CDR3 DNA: TGCAGTAGTTGGACAGGGAAAGGTGGCTACACCTTC.

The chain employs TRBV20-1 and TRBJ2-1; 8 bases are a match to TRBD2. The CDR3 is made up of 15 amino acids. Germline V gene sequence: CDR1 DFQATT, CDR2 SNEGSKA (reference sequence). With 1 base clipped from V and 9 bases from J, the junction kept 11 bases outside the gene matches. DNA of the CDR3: TGCAGTGCTAGAGCTGGAGGGACTAGGGTCAGTGAGCAGTTCTTC. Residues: CSARAGGTRVSEQFF.

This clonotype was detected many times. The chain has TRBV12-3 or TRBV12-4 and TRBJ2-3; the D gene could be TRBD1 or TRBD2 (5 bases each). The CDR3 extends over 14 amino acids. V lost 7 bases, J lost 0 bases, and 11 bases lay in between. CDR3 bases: TGTGCCAGCAATTTCGGGACCAGCACAGATACGCAGTATTTT. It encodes CASNFGTSTDTQYF.

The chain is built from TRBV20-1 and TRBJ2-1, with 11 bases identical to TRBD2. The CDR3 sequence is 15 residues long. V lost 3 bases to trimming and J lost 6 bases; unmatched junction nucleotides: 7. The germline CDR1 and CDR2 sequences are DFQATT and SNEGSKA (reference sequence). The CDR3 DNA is TGCAGTGCTAGTCGTAGCGGGGGGGCCTTCAATGAGCAGTTCTTC. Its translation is CSASRSGGAFNEQFF.

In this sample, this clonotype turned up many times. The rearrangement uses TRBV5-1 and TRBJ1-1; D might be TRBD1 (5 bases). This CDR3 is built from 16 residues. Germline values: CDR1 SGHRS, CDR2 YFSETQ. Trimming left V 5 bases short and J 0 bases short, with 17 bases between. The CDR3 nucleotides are TGCGCCAGCAGTTGGGGATGGGGCGCAGTGAACACTGAAGCTTTCTTT. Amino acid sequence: CASSWGWGAVNTEAFF.

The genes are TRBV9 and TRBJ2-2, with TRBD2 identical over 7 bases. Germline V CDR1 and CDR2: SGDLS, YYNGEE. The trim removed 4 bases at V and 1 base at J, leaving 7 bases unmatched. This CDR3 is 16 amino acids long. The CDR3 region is CASSPRLAVNTGELFF. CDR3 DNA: TGTGCCAGCAGCCCCCGACTAGCAGTGAACACCGGGGAGCTGTTTTTT.

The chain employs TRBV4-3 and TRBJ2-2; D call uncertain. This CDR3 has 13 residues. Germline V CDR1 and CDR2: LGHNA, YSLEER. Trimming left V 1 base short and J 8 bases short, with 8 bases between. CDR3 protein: CASSQALRGELFF. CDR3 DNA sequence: TGCGCCAGCAGCCAAGCCCTTAGGGGGGAGCTGTTTTTT.